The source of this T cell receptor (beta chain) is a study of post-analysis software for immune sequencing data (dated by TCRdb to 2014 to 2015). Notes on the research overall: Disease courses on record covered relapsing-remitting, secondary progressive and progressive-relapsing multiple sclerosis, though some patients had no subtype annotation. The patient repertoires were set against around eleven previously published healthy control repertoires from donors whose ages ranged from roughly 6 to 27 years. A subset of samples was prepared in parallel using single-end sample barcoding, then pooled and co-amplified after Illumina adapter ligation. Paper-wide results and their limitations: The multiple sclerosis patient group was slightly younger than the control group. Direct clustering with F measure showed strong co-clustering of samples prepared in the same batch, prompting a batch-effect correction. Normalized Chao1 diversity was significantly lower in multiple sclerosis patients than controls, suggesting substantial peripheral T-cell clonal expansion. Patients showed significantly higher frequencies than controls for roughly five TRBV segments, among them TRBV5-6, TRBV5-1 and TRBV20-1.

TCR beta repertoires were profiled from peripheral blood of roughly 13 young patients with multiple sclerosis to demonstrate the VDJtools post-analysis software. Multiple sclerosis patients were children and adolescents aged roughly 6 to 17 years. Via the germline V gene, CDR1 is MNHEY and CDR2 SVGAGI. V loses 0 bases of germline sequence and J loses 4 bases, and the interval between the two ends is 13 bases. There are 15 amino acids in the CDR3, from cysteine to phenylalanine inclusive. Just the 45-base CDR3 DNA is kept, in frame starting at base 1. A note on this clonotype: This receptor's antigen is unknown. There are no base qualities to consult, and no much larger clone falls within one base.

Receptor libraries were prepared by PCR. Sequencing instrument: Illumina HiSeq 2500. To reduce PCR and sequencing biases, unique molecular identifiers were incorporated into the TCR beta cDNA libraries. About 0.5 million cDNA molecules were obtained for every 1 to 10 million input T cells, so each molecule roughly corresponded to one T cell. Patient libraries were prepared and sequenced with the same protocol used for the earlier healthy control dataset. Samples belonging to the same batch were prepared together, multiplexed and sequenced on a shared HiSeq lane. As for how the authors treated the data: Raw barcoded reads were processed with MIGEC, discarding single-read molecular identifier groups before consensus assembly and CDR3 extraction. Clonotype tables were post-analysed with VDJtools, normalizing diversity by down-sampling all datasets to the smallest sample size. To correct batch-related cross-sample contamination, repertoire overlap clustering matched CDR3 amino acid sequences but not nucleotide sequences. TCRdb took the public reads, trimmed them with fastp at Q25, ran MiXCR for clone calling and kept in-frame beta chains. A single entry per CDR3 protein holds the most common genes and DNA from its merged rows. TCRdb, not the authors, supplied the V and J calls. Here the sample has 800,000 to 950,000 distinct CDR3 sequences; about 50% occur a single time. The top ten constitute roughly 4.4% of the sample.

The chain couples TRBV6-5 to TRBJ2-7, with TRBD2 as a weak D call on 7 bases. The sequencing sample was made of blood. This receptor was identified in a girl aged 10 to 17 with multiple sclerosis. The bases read TGTGCCAGCAGTTACTCAGGGGGGGCTATATACGAGCAGTACTTC. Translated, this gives CASSYSGGAIYEQYF.